This T cell receptor beta chain was captured in a study of molecular identifiers for immune sequencing clone quantification. Study results and limitations: Investigators reportedly could detect spiked Jurkat TCR RNA from one cell among about a million naive cells. Clones above 20 RNA copies held over 99% of effector molecules, under 1% in naive cells.

This clonotype was picked up many times. Antigen unknown. Each CDR3 protein gets one entry after TCRdb re-called the PCR reads with MiXCR. Of some 320,000 distinct CDR3 sequences in the sample, roughly 24% were seen once. The sequenced sample consisted of naive CD8+ T cells from blood, with Jurkat cell RNA spiked in. The subset: FACS-sorted CD8+CD4-CCR7+CD45RA+ naive T cells. The receptor's source is a human donor in good health. Some libraries in this study had Jurkat cell RNA spiked in.

The CDR3 DNA reads as TGCAGTGCTCTTCGCAGTGAAGCTTTCTTT. It encodes CSALRSEAFF. The V and J genes are TRBV20-1 and TRBJ1-1; no reliable D call. The germline V gene encodes CDR1 DFQATT and CDR2 SNEGSKA (reference sequence). Deletions cut 5 bases from V and 7 bases from J, with 8 bases between. The CDR3 contains 10 residues.